These T cell receptor beta chains were read from a single sample in a study of shared clonotypes between healthy human individuals. The data were produced by immunoSEQ multiplex PCR, yet TCRdb's version contains in-frame clones alone and is incomplete. The sample consists of about 2.4 million clones, 80% to 95% of them appearing once. Sequencing was done on a sample of naive CD4+ T cells from PBMCs. The receptors shown here come from a man between 18 and 35 years old in good health. Some clones in this sample may be carry-over from other donors' samples. The CDR3 runs from the conserved cysteine through the conserved F or W. Fields, in order: D gene, J gene, clone size, V gene, CDR3 protein, CDR3 DNA. A D gene is named only where the DNA matches it firmly. Clone sizes are given selectively: once, few, many, or a class where the clone is expanded.

d_call: NA; j_call: TRBJ2-2; clone_size: NA; v_call: TRBV2; cdr3_aa: CASSGGSAWNTGELFF; cdr3_nt: TGTGCCAGCAGTGGGGGGAGTGCGTGGAACACCGGGGAGCTGTTTTTT
d_call: TRBD2; j_call: TRBJ2-7; clone_size: NA; v_call: TRBV18; cdr3_aa: CASSARTSGIFEQYF; cdr3_nt: TGTGCCAGCTCAGCCAGGACTAGCGGGATTTTCGAGCAGTACTTC
d_call: NA; j_call: TRBJ1-5; clone_size: NA; v_call: TRBV30; cdr3_aa: CAWSRSGNQPQHF; cdr3_nt: TGTGCCTGGAGTCGGTCGGGGAATCAGCCCCAGCATTTT
d_call: NA; j_call: TRBJ2-2; clone_size: once; v_call: TRBV29-1; cdr3_aa: CSVVPGYSTGELFF; cdr3_nt: TGCAGCGTTGTCCCAGGGTATAGCACCGGGGAGCTGTTTTTT
d_call: TRBD1; j_call: TRBJ1-6; clone_size: NA; v_call: TRBV2; cdr3_aa: CASSPGTVGSPLHF; cdr3_nt: TGTGCCAGCAGTCCCGGGACAGTGGGGTCACCCCTCCACTTT
d_call: NA; j_call: TRBJ1-1; clone_size: NA; v_call: TRBV7-2; cdr3_aa: CASSLTTGPNTEAFF; cdr3_nt: TGTGCCAGCAGCTTAACTACAGGACCGAACACTGAAGCTTTCTTT
d_call: TRBD1; j_call: TRBJ1-5; clone_size: NA; v_call: TRBV10-3; cdr3_aa: CATRGQGNQPQHF; cdr3_nt: TGTGCCACACGAGGACAGGGCAATCAGCCCCAGCATTTT
d_call: TRBD1; j_call: TRBJ2-7; clone_size: NA; v_call: TRBV11-2; cdr3_aa: CASSPGDRLLYRRYEQYF; cdr3_nt: TGTGCCAGCAGTCCTGGGGACAGGCTCCTATACAGGAGATACGAGCAGTACTTC
d_call: NA; j_call: TRBJ2-7; clone_size: NA; v_call: TRBV18; cdr3_aa: CASSLAGTPYEQYF; cdr3_nt: TGTGCCAGCTCACTGGCAGGGACCCCCTACGAGCAGTACTTC
d_call: NA; j_call: TRBJ2-5; clone_size: once; v_call: TRBV9; cdr3_aa: CASALAEGTQYF; cdr3_nt: TGTGCCAGCGCCCTTGCGGAGGGGACCCAGTACTTC